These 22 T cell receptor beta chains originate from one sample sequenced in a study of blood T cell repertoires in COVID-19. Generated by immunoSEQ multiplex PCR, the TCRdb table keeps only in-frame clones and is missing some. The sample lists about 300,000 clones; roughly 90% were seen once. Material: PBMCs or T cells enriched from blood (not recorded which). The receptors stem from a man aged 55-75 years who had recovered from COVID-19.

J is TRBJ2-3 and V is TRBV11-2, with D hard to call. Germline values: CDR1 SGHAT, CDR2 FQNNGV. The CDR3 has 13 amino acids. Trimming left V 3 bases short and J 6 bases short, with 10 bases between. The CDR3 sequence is CASSLGPPDTQYF. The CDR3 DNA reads TGTGCCAGCAGCTTGGGCCCCCCGGATACGCAGTATTTT.

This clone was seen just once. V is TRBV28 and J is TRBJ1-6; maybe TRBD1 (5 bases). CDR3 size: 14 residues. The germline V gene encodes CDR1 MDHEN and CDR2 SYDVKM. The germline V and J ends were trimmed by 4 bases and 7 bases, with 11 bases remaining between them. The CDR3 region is CASSSPGANSPLHF. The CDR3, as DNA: TGTGCCAGCAGTTCACCTGGGGCCAATTCACCCCTCCACTTT.

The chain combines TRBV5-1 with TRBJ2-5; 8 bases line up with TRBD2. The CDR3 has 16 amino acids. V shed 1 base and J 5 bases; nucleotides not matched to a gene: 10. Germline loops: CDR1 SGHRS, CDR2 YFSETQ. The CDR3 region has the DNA TGCGCCAGCAGCTTGACGGCGGGAGGACCCGCGGAGACCCAGTACTTC. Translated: CASSLTAGGPAETQYF.

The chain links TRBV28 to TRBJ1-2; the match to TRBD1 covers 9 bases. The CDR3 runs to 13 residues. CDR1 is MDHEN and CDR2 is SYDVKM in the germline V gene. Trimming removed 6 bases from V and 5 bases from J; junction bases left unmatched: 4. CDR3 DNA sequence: TGTGCCAGCAGATGGGACAGGGCTTATGGCTACACCTTC. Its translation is CASRWDRAYGYTF.

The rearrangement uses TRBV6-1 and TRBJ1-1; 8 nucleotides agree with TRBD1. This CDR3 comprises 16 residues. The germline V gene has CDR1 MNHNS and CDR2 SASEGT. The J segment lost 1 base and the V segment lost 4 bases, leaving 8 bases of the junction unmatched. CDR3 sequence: CASSVGAGTGNTEAFF. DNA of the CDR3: TGTGCCAGCAGTGTAGGAGCCGGGACAGGGAACACTGAAGCTTTCTTT.

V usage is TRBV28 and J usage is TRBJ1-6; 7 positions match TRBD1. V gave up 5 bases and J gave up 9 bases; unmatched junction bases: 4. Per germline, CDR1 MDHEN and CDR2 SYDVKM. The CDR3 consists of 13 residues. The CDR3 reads CASSPRQGSPLHF. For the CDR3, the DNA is TGTGCCAGCAGTCCCAGACAGGGTTCACCCCTCCACTTT.

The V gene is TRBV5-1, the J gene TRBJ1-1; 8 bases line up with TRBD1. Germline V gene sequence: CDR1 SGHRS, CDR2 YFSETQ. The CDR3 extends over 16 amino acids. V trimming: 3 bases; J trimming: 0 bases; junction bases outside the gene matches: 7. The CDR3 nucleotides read TGCGCCAGCAGCTCCGGACAGGGTACCATGAACACTGAAGCTTTCTTT. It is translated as CASSSGQGTMNTEAFF.

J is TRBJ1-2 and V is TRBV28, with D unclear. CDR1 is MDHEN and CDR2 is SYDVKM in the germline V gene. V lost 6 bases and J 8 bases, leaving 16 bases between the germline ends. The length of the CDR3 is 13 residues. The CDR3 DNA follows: TGTGCCAGCAGAAGCGTGGTAGTAGGAGGCTACACCTTC. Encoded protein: CASRSVVVGGYTF.

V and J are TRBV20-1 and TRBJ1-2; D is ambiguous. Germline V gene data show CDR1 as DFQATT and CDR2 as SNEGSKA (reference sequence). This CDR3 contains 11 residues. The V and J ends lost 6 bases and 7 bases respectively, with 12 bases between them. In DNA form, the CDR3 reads TGCAGTGCAAAAGGAGGTTCTGGCTACACCTTC. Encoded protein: CSAKGGSGYTF.

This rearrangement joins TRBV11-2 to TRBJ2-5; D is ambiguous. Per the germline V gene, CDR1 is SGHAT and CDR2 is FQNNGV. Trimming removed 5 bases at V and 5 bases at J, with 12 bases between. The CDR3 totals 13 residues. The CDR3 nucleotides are TGTGCCAGCAGCGTTCAGCTCGGGGAGACCCAGTACTTC. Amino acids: CASSVQLGETQYF.

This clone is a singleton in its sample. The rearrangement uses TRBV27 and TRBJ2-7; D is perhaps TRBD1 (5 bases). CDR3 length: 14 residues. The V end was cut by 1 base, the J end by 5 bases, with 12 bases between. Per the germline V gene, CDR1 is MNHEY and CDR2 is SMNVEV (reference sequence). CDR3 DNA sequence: TGTGCCAGCAGTTTATTTTCAGGGCCCCACGAGCAGTACTTC. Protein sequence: CASSLFSGPHEQYF.

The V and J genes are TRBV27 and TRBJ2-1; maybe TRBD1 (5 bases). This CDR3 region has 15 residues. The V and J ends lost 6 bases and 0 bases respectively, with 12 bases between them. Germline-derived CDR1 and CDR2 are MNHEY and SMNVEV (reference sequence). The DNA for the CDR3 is TGTGCCAGCAGGGTAACAAGGGGCTCCTACAATGAGCAGTTCTTC. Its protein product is CASRVTRGSYNEQFF.

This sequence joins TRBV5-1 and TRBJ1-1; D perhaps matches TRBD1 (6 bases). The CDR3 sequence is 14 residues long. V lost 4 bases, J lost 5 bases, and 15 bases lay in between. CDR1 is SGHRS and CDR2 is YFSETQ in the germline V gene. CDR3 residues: CASSLGGRVTEAFF. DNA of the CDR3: TGCGCCAGCAGCCTGGGGGGGCGGGTGACTGAAGCTTTCTTT.

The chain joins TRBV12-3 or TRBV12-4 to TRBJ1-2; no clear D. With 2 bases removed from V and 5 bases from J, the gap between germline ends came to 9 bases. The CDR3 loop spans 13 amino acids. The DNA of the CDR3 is TGTGCCAGCAGTTTAATTACAAGTTATGGCTACACCTTC. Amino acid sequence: CASSLITSYGYTF.

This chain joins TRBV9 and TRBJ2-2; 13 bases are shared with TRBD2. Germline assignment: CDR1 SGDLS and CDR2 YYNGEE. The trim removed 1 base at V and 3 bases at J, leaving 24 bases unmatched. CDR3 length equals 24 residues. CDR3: CASSVSTSIPSGLAGMQYTGELFF. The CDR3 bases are TGTGCCAGCAGCGTATCCACTAGTATCCCCTCGGGACTAGCGGGAATGCAGTACACCGGGGAGCTGTTTTTT.

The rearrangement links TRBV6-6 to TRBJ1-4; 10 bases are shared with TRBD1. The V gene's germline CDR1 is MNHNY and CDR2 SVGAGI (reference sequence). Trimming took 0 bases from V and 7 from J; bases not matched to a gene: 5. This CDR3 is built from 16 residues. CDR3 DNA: TGTGCCAGCAGTTACTCGACAGGGGGCAGGGGTGAAAAACTGTTTTTT. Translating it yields CASSYSTGGRGEKLFF.

The CDR3 sequence is CASSLAPQGLHADTQYF. In nucleotides, the CDR3 is TGTGCCAGCAGTTTAGCCCCACAGGGCCTGCACGCAGATACGCAGTATTTT. V is TRBV27 and J is TRBJ2-3; maybe TRBD1 (6 bases). Germline lookup yields CDR1 MNHEY and CDR2 SMNVEV (reference sequence). CDR3 length: 17 amino acids. V dropped 2 bases and J dropped 4 bases, with 19 bases sitting between them.

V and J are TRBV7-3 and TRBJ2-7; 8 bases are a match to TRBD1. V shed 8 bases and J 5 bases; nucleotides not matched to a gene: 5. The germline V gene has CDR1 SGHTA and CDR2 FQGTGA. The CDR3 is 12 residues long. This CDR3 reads CASPGGWNEQYF. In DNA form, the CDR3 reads TGTGCCAGCCCAGGGGGCTGGAACGAGCAGTACTTC. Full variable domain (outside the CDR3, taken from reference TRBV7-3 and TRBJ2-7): GAGVSQTPSNKVTEKGKYVELRCDPISGHTALYWYRQSLGQGPEFLIYFQGTGAADDSGLPNDRFFAVRPEGSVSTLKIQRTERGDSAVYLCASPGGWNEQYFGPGTRLTVT.

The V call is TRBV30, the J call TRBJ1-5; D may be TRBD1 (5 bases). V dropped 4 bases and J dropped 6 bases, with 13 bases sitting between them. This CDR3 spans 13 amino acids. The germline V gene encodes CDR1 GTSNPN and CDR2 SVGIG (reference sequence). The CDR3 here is CAWNRGTGQPQHF. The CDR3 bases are TGTGCCTGGAATAGGGGTACCGGTCAGCCCCAGCATTTT.

DNA for the CDR3: TGCGCCAGCAGCCAAGATAGCAGGGCCTACGAGCAGTACTTC. Its translation is CASSQDSRAYEQYF. The chain couples TRBV4-3 to TRBJ2-7; a possible D gene is TRBD1 (5 bases). Trimming left V 0 bases short and J 2 bases short, with 8 bases between. The CDR3 length is 14 residues. The germline gives CDR1 LGHNA, CDR2 YSLEER.

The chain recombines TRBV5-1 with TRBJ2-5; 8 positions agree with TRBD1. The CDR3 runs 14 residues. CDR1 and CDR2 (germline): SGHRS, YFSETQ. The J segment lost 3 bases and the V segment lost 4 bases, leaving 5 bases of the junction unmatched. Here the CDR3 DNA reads TGCGCCAGCAGCCCGGACAGGGTAGAAGAGACCCAGTACTTC. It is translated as CASSPDRVEETQYF.

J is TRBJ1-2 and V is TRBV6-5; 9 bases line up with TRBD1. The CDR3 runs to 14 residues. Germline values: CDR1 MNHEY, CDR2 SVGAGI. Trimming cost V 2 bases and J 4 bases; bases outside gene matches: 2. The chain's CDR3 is CASSYTGQGYGYTF. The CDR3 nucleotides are TGTGCCAGCAGTTACACGGGACAGGGCTATGGCTACACCTTC.